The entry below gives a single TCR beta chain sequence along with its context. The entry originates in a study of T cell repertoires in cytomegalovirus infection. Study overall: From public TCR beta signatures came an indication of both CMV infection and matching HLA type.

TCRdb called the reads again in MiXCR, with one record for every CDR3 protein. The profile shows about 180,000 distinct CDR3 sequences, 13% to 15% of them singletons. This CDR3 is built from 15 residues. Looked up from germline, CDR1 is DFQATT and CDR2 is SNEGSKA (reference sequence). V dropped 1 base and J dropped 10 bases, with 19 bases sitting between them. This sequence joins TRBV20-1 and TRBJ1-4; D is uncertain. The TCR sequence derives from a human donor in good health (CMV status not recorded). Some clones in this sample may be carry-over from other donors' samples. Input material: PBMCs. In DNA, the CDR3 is TGCAGTGCTAGAGGGGGTTTCGACGGGATCGTAAAACTGTTTTTT. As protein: CSARGGFDGIVKLFF.